The rows below give T cell receptor beta chains drawn from one sample of a study of CD8 T cells in Susac syndrome. TCRdb re-called the immunoSEQ multiplex PCR reads through MiXCR, storing one row per CDR3 protein. Of 170,000 or so distinct CDR3 sequences in the sample, 90% to 97% were seen once. The sample taken for sequencing was CD4+ T cells from PBMCs. The receptors were sampled from a human donor with Susac syndrome. Each CDR3 is given with its conserved first and last residue. The order of the fields is J gene, D gene, clone size, CDR3 length, V gene, CDR3 protein, CDR3 DNA. The D gene is left open where the match is weak. Clone sizes are given selectively: once, few, many, or a class where the clone is expanded.

J: TRBJ1-3; D: NA; size: once; length: 13; V: TRBV7-2; CDR3: CASIRRGENTIYF; DNA: TGTGCCAGCATTCGACGGGGGGAGAACACCATATATTTT
J: TRBJ1-5; D: NA; size: NA; length: 16; V: TRBV15; CDR3: CATSSFTGGGIQPQHF; DNA: TGTGCCACCAGCAGCTTCACCGGGGGGGGGATACAGCCCCAGCATTTT
J: TRBJ1-1; D: NA; size: NA; length: 14; V: TRBV11-2; CDR3: CASSLVGSNTEAFF; DNA: TGTGCCAGCAGCTTAGTGGGCAGTAACACTGAAGCTTTCTTT
J: TRBJ2-2; D: TRBD1; size: NA; length: 14; V: TRBV30; CDR3: CAWSRTGIAGELFF; DNA: TGTGCCTGGAGTAGGACAGGGATCGCCGGGGAGCTGTTTTTT
J: TRBJ1-4; D: NA; size: NA; length: 13; V: TRBV7-2; CDR3: CASSLDRAEKLFF; DNA: TGTGCCAGCAGCTTAGATCGAGCCGAAAAACTGTTTTTC
J: TRBJ2-1; D: NA; size: NA; length: 11; V: TRBV29-1; CDR3: CSVRGIYEQFF; DNA: TGCAGCGTCCGGGGTATCTATGAGCAGTTCTTC
J: TRBJ2-2; D: TRBD1; size: NA; length: 15; V: TRBV2; CDR3: CASSNRGPNTGELFF; DNA: TGTGCCAGCAGTAACAGGGGTCCGAACACCGGGGAGCTGTTTTTT
J: TRBJ1-5; D: TRBD1; size: NA; length: 14; V: TRBV6-2/TRBV6-3; CDR3: CASSYGQGNQPQHF; DNA: TGTGCCAGCAGTTATGGACAGGGCAATCAGCCCCAGCATTTT
J: TRBJ1-5; D: NA; size: NA; length: 15; V: TRBV7-3; CDR3: CASSLTGGAEQPQHF; DNA: TGTGCCAGCAGCTTAACGGGGGGGGCTGAGCAGCCCCAGCATTTT
J: TRBJ2-1; D: NA; size: NA; length: 13; V: TRBV3-1; CDR3: CASSQDRWTLQFF; DNA: TGTGCCAGCAGCCAAGATCGTTGGACACTGCAGTTCTTC
J: TRBJ2-1; D: NA; size: NA; length: 13; V: TRBV7-2; CDR3: CASSLAVRPEQFF; DNA: TGTGCCAGCAGTCTAGCAGTGCGGCCTGAGCAGTTCTTC
J: TRBJ2-3; D: TRBD1; size: NA; length: 17; V: TRBV5-1; CDR3: CASSSGWGQGATDTQYF; DNA: TGCGCCAGCAGCTCGGGGTGGGGACAGGGGGCCACAGATACGCAGTATTTT
J: TRBJ2-3; D: NA; size: NA; length: 17; V: TRBV5-1; CDR3: CASSLVTGSDYTDTQYF; DNA: TGCGCCAGCAGCTTGGTGACAGGTTCCGATTACACAGATACGCAGTATTTT
J: TRBJ1-5; D: NA; size: NA; length: 16; V: TRBV30; CDR3: CAWSAQRGLSNQPQHF; DNA: TGTGCCTGGAGTGCACAGAGGGGCCTTAGCAATCAGCCCCAGCATTTT
J: TRBJ2-3; D: TRBD2; size: NA; length: 14; V: TRBV30; CDR3: CAWGGLAGRDTQYF; DNA: TGTGCCTGGGGGGGACTAGCGGGCCGAGATACGCAGTATTTT
J: TRBJ2-2; D: NA; size: NA; length: 15; V: TRBV28; CDR3: CASHASKFLAGELFF; DNA: TGTGCCAGCCACGCCTCGAAGTTTTTGGCCGGGGAGCTGTTTTTT
J: TRBJ2-4; D: NA; size: NA; length: 14; V: TRBV5-6; CDR3: CASSFGGGRNIQYF; DNA: TGTGCCAGCAGCTTTGGGGGCGGGAGAAACATTCAGTACTTC
J: TRBJ2-1; D: TRBD2; size: NA; length: 15; V: TRBV5-1; CDR3: CASSQGLAVYDEQFF; DNA: TGCGCCAGCAGTCAGGGACTAGCAGTTTATGATGAGCAGTTCTTC
J: TRBJ1-2; D: NA; size: NA; length: 13; V: TRBV29-1; CDR3: CSAGDGRHYGYTF; DNA: TGCAGCGCAGGAGACGGTAGGCACTATGGCTACACCTTC
J: TRBJ2-2; D: NA; size: NA; length: 13; V: TRBV2; CDR3: CATPTGNTGELFF; DNA: TGTGCCACCCCGACAGGGAACACCGGGGAGCTGTTTTTT
J: TRBJ2-1; D: NA; size: NA; length: 14; V: TRBV29-1; CDR3: CSVETGRRGGEQFF; DNA: TGCAGCGTTGAAACTGGCCGGCGTGGAGGTGAGCAGTTCTTC
J: TRBJ2-1; D: NA; size: NA; length: 16; V: TRBV25-1; CDR3: CASSAGVWHLNNEQFF; DNA: TGTGCCAGCAGTGCAGGGGTTTGGCACCTAAACAATGAGCAGTTCTTC
J: TRBJ2-7; D: NA; size: NA; length: 14; V: TRBV28; CDR3: CASRGDTYSYEQYF; DNA: TGTGCCAGCAGAGGGGACACCTACTCCTACGAGCAGTACTTC
J: TRBJ2-5; D: NA; size: NA; length: 14; V: TRBV5-1; CDR3: CASSPTGKGETQYF; DNA: TGCGCCAGCAGCCCCACAGGGAAAGGAGAGACCCAGTACTTC
J: TRBJ2-5; D: NA; size: NA; length: 14; V: TRBV7-2; CDR3: CASSLSPGKETQYF; DNA: TGTGCCAGCAGCTTAAGTCCAGGAAAAGAGACCCAGTACTTC
J: TRBJ2-5; D: TRBD2; size: NA; length: 16; V: TRBV29-1; CDR3: CSARGRGLAGEETQYF; DNA: TGCAGCGCCCGAGGTAGGGGCCTAGCGGGAGAAGAGACCCAGTACTTC
J: TRBJ2-5; D: TRBD2; size: NA; length: 15; V: TRBV13; CDR3: CASSLAGGPGETQYF; DNA: TGTGCCAGCAGCTTGGCGGGAGGGCCTGGAGAGACCCAGTACTTC
J: TRBJ2-3; D: TRBD2; size: NA; length: 15; V: TRBV9; CDR3: CASSVRTSGTDTQYF; DNA: TGTGCCAGCAGCGTTCGGACTAGCGGCACAGATACGCAGTATTTT
J: TRBJ2-5; D: NA; size: NA; length: 13; V: TRBV15; CDR3: CATSSGRRRDQYF; DNA: TGTGCCACCAGCAGTGGTAGGCGAAGGGACCAGTACTTC
J: TRBJ1-1; D: TRBD1; size: NA; length: 14; V: TRBV7-2; CDR3: CASSQRQGNTEAFF; DNA: TGTGCCAGCAGCCAGAGACAGGGGAACACTGAAGCTTTCTTT
J: TRBJ2-6; D: NA; size: NA; length: 20; V: TRBV27; CDR3: CASSPIALQGRGGGANVLTF; DNA: TGTGCCAGCAGTCCCATAGCCCTCCAGGGGAGGGGTGGTGGGGCCAACGTCCTGACTTTC
J: TRBJ2-4; D: NA; size: NA; length: 12; V: TRBV28; CDR3: CASRQASNIQYF; DNA: TGTGCCAGCAGGCAAGCTTCAAACATTCAGTACTTC